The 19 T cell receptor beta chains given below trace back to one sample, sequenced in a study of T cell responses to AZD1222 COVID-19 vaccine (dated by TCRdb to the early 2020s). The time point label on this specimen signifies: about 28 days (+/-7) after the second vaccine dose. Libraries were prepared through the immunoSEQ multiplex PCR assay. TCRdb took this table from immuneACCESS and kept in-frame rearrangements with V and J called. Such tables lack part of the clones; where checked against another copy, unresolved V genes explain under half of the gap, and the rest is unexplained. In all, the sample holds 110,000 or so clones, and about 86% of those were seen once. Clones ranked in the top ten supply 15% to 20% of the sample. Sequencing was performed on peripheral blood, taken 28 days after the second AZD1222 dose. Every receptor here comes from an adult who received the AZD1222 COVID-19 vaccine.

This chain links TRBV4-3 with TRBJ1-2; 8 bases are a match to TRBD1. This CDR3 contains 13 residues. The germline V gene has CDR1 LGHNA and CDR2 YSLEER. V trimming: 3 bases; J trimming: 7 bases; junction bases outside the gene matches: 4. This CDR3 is CASSQDRAGGYTF. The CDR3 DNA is TGCGCCAGCAGCCAGGACAGGGCCGGTGGCTACACCTTC.

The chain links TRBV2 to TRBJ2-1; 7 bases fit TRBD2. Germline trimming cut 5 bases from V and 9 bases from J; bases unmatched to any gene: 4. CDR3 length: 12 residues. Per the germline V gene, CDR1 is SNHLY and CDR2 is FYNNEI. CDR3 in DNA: TGTGCCAGCAGTTCCAGCGGGGTTGAGCAGTTCTTC. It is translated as CASSSSGVEQFF.

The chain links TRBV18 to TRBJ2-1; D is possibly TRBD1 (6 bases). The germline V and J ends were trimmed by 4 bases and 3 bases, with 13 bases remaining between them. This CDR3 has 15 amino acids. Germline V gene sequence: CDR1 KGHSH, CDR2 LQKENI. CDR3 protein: CASSQQGNNYNEQFF. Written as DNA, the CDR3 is TGTGCCAGCTCACAACAGGGCAACAACTACAATGAGCAGTTCTTC.

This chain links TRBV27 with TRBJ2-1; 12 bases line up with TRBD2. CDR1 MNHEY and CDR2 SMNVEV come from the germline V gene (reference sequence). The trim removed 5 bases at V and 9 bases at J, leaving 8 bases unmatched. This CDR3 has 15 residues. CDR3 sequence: CASSKTSGRVGEQFF. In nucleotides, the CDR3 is TGTGCCAGCAGTAAGACTAGCGGGAGAGTGGGTGAGCAGTTCTTC.

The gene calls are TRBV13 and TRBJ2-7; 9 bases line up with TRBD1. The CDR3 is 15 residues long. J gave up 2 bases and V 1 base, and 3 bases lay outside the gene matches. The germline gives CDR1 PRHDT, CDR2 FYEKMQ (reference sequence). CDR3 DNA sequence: TGTGCCAGCAGCTTAGAGGACAGGGGCACCTACGAGCAGTACTTC. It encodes CASSLEDRGTYEQYF.

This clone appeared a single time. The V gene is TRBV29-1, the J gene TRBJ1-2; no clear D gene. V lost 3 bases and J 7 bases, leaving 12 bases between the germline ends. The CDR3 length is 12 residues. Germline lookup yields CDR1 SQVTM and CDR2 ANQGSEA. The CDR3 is CSVDSETGGYTF. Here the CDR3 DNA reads TGCAGCGTTGACTCTGAAACCGGTGGCTACACCTTC.

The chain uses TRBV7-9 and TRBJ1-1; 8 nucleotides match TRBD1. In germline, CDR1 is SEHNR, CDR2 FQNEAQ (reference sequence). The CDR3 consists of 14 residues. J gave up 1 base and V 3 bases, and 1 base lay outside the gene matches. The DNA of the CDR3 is TGTGCCAGCAGCTTGGGACAGGCGAACACTGAAGCTTTCTTT. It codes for CASSLGQANTEAFF.

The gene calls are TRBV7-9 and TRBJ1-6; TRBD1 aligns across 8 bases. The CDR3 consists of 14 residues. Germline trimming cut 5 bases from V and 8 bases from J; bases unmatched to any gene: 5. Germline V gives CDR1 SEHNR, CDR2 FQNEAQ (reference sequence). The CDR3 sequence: CASSADRGDSPLHF. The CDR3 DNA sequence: TGTGCCAGCAGCGCAGACAGGGGTGATTCACCCCTCCACTTT.

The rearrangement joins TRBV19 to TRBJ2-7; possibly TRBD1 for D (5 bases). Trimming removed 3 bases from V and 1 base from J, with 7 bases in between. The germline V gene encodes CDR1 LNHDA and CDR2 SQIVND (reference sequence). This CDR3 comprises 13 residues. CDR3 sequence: CASSIQGSYEQYF. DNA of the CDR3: TGTGCCAGTAGTATCCAGGGTTCCTACGAGCAGTACTTC.

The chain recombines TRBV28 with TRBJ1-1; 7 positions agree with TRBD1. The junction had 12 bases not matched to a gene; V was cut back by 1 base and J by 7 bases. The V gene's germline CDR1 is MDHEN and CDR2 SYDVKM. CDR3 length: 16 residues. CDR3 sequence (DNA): TGTGCCAGCAGTTTATTAAGGGGGCGAAGGAATTATGAAGCTTTCTTT. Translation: CASSLLRGRRNYEAFF.

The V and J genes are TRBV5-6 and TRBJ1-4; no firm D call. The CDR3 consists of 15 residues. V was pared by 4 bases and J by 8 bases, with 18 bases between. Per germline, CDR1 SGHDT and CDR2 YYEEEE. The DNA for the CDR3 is TGTGCCAGCAGCCTGAGGGCCCCGGGTGGCGAAAAACTGTTTTTT. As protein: CASSLRAPGGEKLFF. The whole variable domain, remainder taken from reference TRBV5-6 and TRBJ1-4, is DAGVTQSPTHLIKTRGQQVTLRCSPKSGHDTVSWYQQALGQGPQFIFQYYEEEERQRGNFPDRFSGHQFPNYSSELNVNALLLGDSALYLCASSLRAPGGEKLFFGSGTQLSVL.

The chain's CDR3 is CAISESLGRGTEAFF. Here the CDR3 DNA reads TGTGCCATCAGTGAGTCTCTGGGCCGGGGCACTGAAGCTTTCTTT. The chain links TRBV10-3 to TRBJ1-1, with D unresolved. Trimming removed 0 bases from V and 4 bases from J, with 12 bases in between. This CDR3 is built from 15 residues. Germline V gene lookup returns CDR1 ENHRY and CDR2 SYGVKD.

The CDR3 protein is CASSTERGSYGYTF. CDR3 DNA: TGTGCCAGCAGTACGGAGAGGGGCTCCTATGGCTACACCTTC. This rearrangement joins TRBV6-5 to TRBJ1-2; D is possibly TRBD1 (5 bases). V dropped 5 bases and J dropped 4 bases, with 14 bases sitting between them. Germline loops: CDR1 MNHEY, CDR2 SVGAGI. The CDR3 totals 14 residues.

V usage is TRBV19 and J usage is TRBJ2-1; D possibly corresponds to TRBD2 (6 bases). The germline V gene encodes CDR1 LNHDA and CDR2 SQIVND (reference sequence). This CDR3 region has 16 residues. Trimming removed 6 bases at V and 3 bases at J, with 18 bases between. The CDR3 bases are TGTGCCAGTAGCGGGAGCCCTTCATTATACTACAATGAGCAGTTCTTC. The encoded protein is CASSGSPSLYYNEQFF. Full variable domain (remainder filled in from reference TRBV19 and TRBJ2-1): DGGITQSPKYLFRKEGQNVTLSCEQNLNHDAMYWYRQDPGQGLRLIYYSQIVNDFQKGDIAEGYSVSREKKESFPLTVTSAQKNPTAFYLCASSGSPSLYYNEQFFGPGTRLTVL.

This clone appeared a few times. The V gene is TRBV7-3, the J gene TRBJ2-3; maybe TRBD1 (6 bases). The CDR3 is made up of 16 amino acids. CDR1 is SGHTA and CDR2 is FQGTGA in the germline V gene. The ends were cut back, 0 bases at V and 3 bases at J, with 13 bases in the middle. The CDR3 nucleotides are TGTGCCAGCAGCTTAACCCCCCACAGGGAAACAGATACGCAGTATTTT. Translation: CASSLTPHRETDTQYF.

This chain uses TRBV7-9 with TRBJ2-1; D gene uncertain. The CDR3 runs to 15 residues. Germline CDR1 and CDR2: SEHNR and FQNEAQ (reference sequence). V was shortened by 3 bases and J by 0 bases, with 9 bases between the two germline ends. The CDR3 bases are TGTGCCAGCAGCTTGGATCTCAGCTCCTACAATGAGCAGTTCTTC. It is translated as CASSLDLSSYNEQFF.

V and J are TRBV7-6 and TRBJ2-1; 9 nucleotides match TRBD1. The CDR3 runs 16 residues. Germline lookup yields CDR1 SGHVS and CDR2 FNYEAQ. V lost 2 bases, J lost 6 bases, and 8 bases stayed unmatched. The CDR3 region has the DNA TGTGCCAGCAGCTTAAGTTTTACAGGGGGCGGCAATGAGCAGTTCTTC. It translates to CASSLSFTGGGNEQFF.

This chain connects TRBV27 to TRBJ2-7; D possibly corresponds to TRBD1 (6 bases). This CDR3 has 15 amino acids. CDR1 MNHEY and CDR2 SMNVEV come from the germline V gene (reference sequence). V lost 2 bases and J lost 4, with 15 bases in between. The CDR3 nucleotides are TGTGCCAGCAGTTTACGTATGACAGGAGATTACGAGCAGTACTTC. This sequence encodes CASSLRMTGDYEQYF.

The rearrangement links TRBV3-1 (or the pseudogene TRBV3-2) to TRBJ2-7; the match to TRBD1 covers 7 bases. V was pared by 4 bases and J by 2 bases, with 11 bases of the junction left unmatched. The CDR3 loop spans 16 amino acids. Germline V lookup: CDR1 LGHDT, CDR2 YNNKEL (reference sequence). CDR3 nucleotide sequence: TGTGCCAGCAGCCCAATCGCCCGGGACAGAACCTACGAGCAGTACTTC. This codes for CASSPIARDRTYEQYF.